This T cell receptor (beta chain) was sequenced for a study of graft-versus-host responses after intestinal transplantation. Turning to the study itself: Grafts were multivisceral, liver-intestinal, or isolated intestinal.

Clones were sequenced by immunoSEQ multiplex PCR, and TCRdb holds only the in-frame ones, with some missing. This table has tens of thousands of clones, more than 85% appearing once. About this clone: The target antigen is unknown.

V shed 3 bases, J shed 9 bases, and the junction held 6 bases outside the gene matches. Germline-derived CDR1 and CDR2 are MGHRA and YSYEKL. CDR3 length: 16 amino acids. The TCR comes from a human donor who was the organ donor for an intestinal transplant. The gene calls are TRBV4-1 and TRBJ2-1; the match to TRBD2 covers 15 bases. The sample was unstimulated CD8+ T cells sorted from spleen or lymph node cells, taken before transplant. The CDR3 DNA reads TGCGCCAGCAGCCAGTCGTCGGGACTAGCGGGAGGTGAGCAGTTCTTC. Its protein product is CASSQSSGLAGGEQFF.